These T cell receptor beta chains were read from a single sample in a study of T-cell memory formation after mild COVID-19. MiXCR, applied by TCRdb to the 5' RACE reads, yields one record per CDR3 protein. In the table there are around 300,000 distinct CDR3 sequences, approximately 13% of which are singletons. Material: PBMCs or a T cell subset sorted from them (not recorded which). The receptors shown here come from a man aged 18 to 30 who had mild COVID-19 (a few samples of this study predate the infection). Cell type and time point are not known. CDR3s leave out the opening cysteine and the closing phenylalanine or tryptophan.

J,V,CDR3
TRBJ2-6,TRBV4-3,ASSLAGTWVLT
TRBJ2-7,TRBV7-9,ASNSGYEQY
TRBJ1-4,TRBV20-1,SARWGFNEKLF
TRBJ1-1,TRBV5-1,ASSLGDGETEAF
TRBJ2-5,TRBV15,ATSFRRTVETQY
TRBJ2-5,TRBV4-3,ASSQDLRLHETQY
TRBJ1-2,TRBV12-3/TRBV12-4,ASSLAGATFYGYT
TRBJ1-5,TRBV12-3/TRBV12-4,ASSGTGSQPQH
TRBJ2-2,TRBV20-1,SASAENTGELF
TRBJ2-5,TRBV7-6,ASSLFSSGQETQY
TRBJ1-5,TRBV4-2,ASSQFGRYSNQPQH
TRBJ2-7,TRBV10-3,AVRDSSYEQY
TRBJ1-6,TRBV11-2,ASTLNQQRSPLH
TRBJ2-1,TRBV6-2/TRBV6-3,ASSYDGGMNNEQF
TRBJ2-1,TRBV7-3,ASSLAGTSLYNEQF
TRBJ2-1,TRBV30,AWSLGYEQF
TRBJ2-1,TRBV10-3,AISSTQYNEQF
TRBJ1-1,TRBV10-2,ASSEWTFEAF
TRBJ2-2,TRBV27,ASSQGIPGELF
TRBJ2-2,TRBV4-2,ASSQEWPAGGPGSGELF
TRBJ2-2,TRBV28,ANQDRGTGELF
TRBJ1-2,TRBV29-1,SVRRAGEKGGYT
TRBJ1-5,TRBV10-2,ASRVTAYQPQH
TRBJ1-3,TRBV20-1,SVPDRLGSGNTIY
TRBJ2-7,TRBV7-9,ASSLGPVPGEQY
TRBJ2-7,TRBV6-5,ASSYHDRVNEQY
TRBJ2-3,TRBV4-3,ASSQEARGPSDTQY
TRBJ2-6,TRBV20-1,SAPTRSGANVLT
TRBJ2-5,TRBV4-3,ASSQDITGQGRSQETQY
TRBJ2-1,TRBV2,ASSGTTGNEQF
TRBJ1-3,TRBV6-5,ASSSHPPGSGNTIY
TRBJ2-1,TRBV2,ASTHPTLHNEQF
TRBJ2-1,TRBV10-3,AITSGEHNEQF
TRBJ2-1,TRBV24-1,ATSGPRVTEQF
TRBJ2-2,TRBV7-9,ASSSGQGRGGELF
TRBJ1-2,TRBV13,ASSFRQGAQEGRYT
TRBJ2-5,TRBV20-1,SATGHRVLETQY
TRBJ2-1,TRBV7-7,ASSLNEIGNEQF
TRBJ1-5,TRBV10-3,AISADRDSNQPQH
TRBJ1-3,TRBV18,ASSPPAVGNTIY